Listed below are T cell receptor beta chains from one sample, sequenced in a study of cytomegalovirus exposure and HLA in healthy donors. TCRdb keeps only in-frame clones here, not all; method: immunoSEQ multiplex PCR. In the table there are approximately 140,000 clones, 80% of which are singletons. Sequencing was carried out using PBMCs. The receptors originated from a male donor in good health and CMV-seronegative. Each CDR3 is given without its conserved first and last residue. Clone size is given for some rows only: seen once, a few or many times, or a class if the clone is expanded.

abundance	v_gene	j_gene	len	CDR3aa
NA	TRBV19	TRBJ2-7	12	ASRRGFTSDEQY
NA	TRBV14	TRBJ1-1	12	ASSQGISNTEAF
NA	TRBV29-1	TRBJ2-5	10	SATGAQETQY
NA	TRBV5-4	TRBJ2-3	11	AFTPTHTDTQY
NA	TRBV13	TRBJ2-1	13	ASSPGLAGGNEQF
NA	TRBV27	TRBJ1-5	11	ASSGEGNQPQH
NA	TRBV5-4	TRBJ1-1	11	ASSGGGNTEAF
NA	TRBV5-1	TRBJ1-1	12	ASSLNRGNTEAF
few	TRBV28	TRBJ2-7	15	ASSLWGQGFGPYEQY
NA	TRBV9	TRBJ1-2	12	ASSVAQGAYDYT
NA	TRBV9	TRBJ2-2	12	ASTPGLNTGELF
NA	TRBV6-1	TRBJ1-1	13	ASTPKWLLNTEAF
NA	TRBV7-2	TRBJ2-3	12	ASSQGLVTDTQY
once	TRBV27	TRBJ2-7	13	ASSLSQGGFYEQY
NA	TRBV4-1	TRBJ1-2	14	ASSQDRGTGINGYT
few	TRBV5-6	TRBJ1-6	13	ASSSTGTNNSPLH
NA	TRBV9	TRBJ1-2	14	ASSSRLGRTNYGYT
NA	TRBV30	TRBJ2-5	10	ALHSGGRTQY
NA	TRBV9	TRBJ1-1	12	ASSVGQKNTEAF
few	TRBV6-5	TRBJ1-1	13	ASSYSGTGPTEAF
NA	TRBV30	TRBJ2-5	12	ACLPGGGKETQY
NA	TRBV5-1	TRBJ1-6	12	ASRSQDYNSPLH
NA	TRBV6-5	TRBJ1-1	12	ASSYPGGNTEAF
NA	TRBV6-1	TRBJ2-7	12	ASSELGRSHEQY
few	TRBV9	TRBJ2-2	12	ASSFGTGGGELF
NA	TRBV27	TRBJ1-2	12	ASSFADSYYGYT
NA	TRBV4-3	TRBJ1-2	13	ASSQDYGVEVGYT
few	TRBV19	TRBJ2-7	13	ASSLTRDRVYEQY
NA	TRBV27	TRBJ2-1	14	ASSLSQGLRGNEQF
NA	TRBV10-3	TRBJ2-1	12	AIRRDSIGIEQF
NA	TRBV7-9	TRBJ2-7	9	SSSEAYEQY
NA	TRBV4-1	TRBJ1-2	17	ASSQGTPTQEATNYGYT
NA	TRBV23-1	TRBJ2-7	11	ASSRQGTYEQY
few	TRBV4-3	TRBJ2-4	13	ASSQRGGVKNIQY
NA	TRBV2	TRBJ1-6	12	ASRTGSYNSPLH
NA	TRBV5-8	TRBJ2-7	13	ASSSPDRGHREQY
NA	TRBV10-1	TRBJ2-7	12	ASSRSGGPYEQY
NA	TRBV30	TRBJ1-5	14	AWSGTAGLSNQPQH
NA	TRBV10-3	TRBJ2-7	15	AIGLKLGHQLAYEQY
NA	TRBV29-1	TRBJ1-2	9	SVEGGNGYT
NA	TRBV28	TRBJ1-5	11	ASRGGRNQPQH
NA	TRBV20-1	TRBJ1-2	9	SASENYGYT
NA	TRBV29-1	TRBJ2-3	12	SVGLAGSTDTQY
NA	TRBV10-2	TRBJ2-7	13	ASSEGTSGAYEQY
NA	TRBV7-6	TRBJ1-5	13	ASSLYAGVDQPQH
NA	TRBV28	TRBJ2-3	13	ASSFRGVSADTQY
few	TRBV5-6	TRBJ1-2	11	ASSARVVDGYT
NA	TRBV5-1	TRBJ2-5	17	ASTASFFGSRQGKETQY
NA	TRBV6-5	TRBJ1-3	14	ASSYLGQNSGNTIY
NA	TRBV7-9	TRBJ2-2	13	ASSHEKGGTGELF